This T cell receptor (beta chain) emerged from a study of radiotherapy plus CTLA-4 blockade in lung cancer. Participants had chemo-refractory metastatic non-small-cell lung cancer and were treated with focal radiation plus ipilimumab CTLA-4 blockade. Whole-study results and caveats: Clones of tumor-derived TCRs expanded in blood after radiotherapy plus ipilimumab.

Concerning this clone: What it binds is unknown.

Trimming took 0 bases from V and 0 from J, leaving 12 bases between them. The CDR3 spans 16 residues. Looked up from germline, CDR1 is SGHRS and CDR2 is YFSETQ. Produced via immunoSEQ multiplex PCR; TCRdb's table is partial and in-frame only. The sample lists tens of thousands of clones, about 76% occurring once. The material was peripheral blood, obtained from a patient treated with radiotherapy plus ipilimumab. The clonotype was recovered from a human donor with non-small cell lung cancer that progressed on radiotherapy plus ipilimumab. The V call is TRBV5-1, the J call TRBJ1-2; D gene ambiguous. The CDR3 DNA is TGCGCCAGCAGCTTGGGGCCAGAATTCTCTAACTATGGCTACACCTTC. It codes for CASSLGPEFSNYGYTF.